This paragraph covers one TCR beta chain sequence. The antigen remains undetermined. Libraries were prepared by immunoSEQ multiplex PCR; TCRdb keeps only in-frame clonotypes and omits some of them. The table records some 16,000 clones, around 83% of them present only once. This sample was included in a study of T cell responses to AZD1222 COVID-19 vaccine. Study-wide results and limits: Donors were mostly white British, more females; clonal diversity possibly underestimated. The peak T cell response came first, and repertoires were sampled only after it. A rise in Spike-specific TCR breadth and depth followed two AZD1222 doses. Baseline seropositives among AZD1222 recipients totaled only six or seven.

Trimming took 6 bases from V and 1 from J, leaving 9 bases between them. Germline assignment: CDR1 SGHDN and CDR2 FVKESK. The CDR3 runs 14 residues. The receptor's source is an adult who received the AZD1222 COVID-19 vaccine. The material sequenced was peripheral blood, taken 28 days after the second AZD1222 dose. The chain recombines TRBV14 with TRBJ2-2; no clear D gene. The CDR3 here is CASSLVGNTGELFF. The DNA for the CDR3 is TGTGCCAGCAGTTTAGTGGGGAACACCGGGGAGCTGTTTTTT.